This T cell receptor (beta chain) was identified in a study of T cell responses to AZD1222 COVID-19 vaccine. General study findings and limits: Nearly half of the spike-specific TCRs reportedly recognize variant regions that carry no mutations. Spike-specific TCR depth and breadth grew after two AZD1222 doses.

Sequencing used immunoSEQ multiplex PCR; TCRdb keeps in-frame clones, though not all of them. This sample has roughly 140,000 clones, with 93% found just once. Germline V lookup: CDR1 SGHNT, CDR2 YENEEA. With V trimmed by 5 bases and J by 6 bases, 13 bases remained unmatched. CDR3 length: 16 amino acids. The sample holds one count of this clone. Its cognate antigen is unknown. This sequence was found in an adult who had recovered from COVID-19. The sequences come from peripheral blood, collected after recovery from COVID-19. The chain is built from TRBV11-3 and TRBJ2-1; 7 positions match TRBD2. The CDR3 DNA reads as TGTGCCAGCAGCCCCTCGGGTGCTAGCGGAGTCAATGAGCAGTTCTTC. Amino acids: CASSPSGASGVNEQFF.